In this sample, the clone carrying this T cell receptor beta chain turned up many times. The CDR3 totals 14 residues. CDR1 and CDR2 from the germline V gene are KGHSH and LQKENI. The V end lost 2 bases, the J end lost 0 bases, and 8 bases lay between the germline ends. Amplified regions were TCR beta CDR3 sequences from RNA transcripts. Using the HTBI primer set, a first-round RT-PCR was run on the TCR CDR3. TCRdb passed the multiplex PCR reads through MiXCR, listing each CDR3 protein once. The profile covers about 400,000 distinct CDR3 sequences, with around 15% appearing a single time and about 13% taken by the ten largest. This entry is derived from a study of T cells in Graves' hyperthyroidism and ophthalmopathy.

This rearrangement joins TRBV18 to TRBJ2-7; D call uncertain. Source material: blood. The TCR originated in a man between 18 and 29 years old with Graves' ophthalmopathy. The CDR3 is CASSPGGNSYEQYF. CDR3 DNA: TGTGCCAGCTCACCAGGCGGCAACTCCTACGAGCAGTACTTC.